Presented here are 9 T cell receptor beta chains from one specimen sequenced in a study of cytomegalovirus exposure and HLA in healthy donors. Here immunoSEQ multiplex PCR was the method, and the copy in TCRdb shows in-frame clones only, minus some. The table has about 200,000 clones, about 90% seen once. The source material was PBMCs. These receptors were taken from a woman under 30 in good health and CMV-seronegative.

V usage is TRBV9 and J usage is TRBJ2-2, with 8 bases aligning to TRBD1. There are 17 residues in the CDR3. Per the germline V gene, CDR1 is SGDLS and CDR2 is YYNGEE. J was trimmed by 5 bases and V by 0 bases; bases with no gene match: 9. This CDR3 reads CASSVGSQGAITGELFF. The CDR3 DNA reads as TGTGCCAGCAGCGTAGGTTCCCAGGGGGCGATTACCGGGGAGCTGTTTTTT.

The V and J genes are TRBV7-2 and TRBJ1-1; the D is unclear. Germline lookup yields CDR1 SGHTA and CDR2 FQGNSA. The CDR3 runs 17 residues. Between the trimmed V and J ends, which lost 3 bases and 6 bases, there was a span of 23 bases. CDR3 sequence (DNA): TGTGCCAGCAGCTTTGTCGAGCTCAGTTCGGGGATTGCTGAAGCTTTCTTT. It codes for CASSFVELSSGIAEAFF.

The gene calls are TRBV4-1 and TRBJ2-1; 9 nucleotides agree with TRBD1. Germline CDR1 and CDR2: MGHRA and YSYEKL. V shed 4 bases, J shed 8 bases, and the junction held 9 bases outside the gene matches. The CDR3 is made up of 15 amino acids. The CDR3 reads CASSRIGQGIDEQFF. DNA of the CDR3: TGCGCCAGCAGCCGTATCGGACAGGGGATAGATGAGCAGTTCTTC.

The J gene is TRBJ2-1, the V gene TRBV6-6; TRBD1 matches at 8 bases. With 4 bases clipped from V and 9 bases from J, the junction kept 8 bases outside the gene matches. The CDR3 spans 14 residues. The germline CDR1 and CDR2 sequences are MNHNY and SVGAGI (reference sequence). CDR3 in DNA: TGTGCCAGCAGTTCCTGGACAGGGCAGGGTGAGCAGTTCTTC. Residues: CASSSWTGQGEQFF.

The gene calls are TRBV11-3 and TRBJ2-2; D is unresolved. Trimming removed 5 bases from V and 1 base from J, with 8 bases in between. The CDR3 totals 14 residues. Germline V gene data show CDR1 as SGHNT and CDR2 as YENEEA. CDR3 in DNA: TGTGCCAGCAGCCAACGACTGAACACCGGGGAGCTGTTTTTT. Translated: CASSQRLNTGELFF.

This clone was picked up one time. The CDR3 sequence is CASRGTSGPAETQYF. CDR3 DNA: TGTGCCAGCAGGGGGACTAGCGGACCCGCGGAGACCCAGTACTTC. The chain joins TRBV2 to TRBJ2-5; 11 bases align to TRBD2. V trimming: 6 bases; J trimming: 5 bases; junction bases outside the gene matches: 8. This CDR3 has 15 amino acids. The germline gives CDR1 SNHLY, CDR2 FYNNEI. The whole variable domain, remainder taken from reference TRBV2 and TRBJ2-5, is EPEVTQTPSHQVTQMGQEVILRCVPISNHLYFYWYRQILGQKVEFLVSFYNNEISEKSEIFDDQFSVERPDGSNFTLKIRSTKLEDSAMYFCASRGTSGPAETQYFGPGTRLLVL.

CDR3 DNA: TGTGCCAGCAGCGTTAGCGGGAGGGCCGACACAGATACGCAGTATTTT. It yields the protein CASSVSGRADTDTQYF. The rearrangement uses TRBV9 and TRBJ2-3, with TRBD2 identical over 11 bases. This CDR3 has 16 amino acids. In germline, CDR1 is SGDLS, CDR2 YYNGEE. The junction had 4 bases not matched to a gene; V was cut back by 2 bases and J by 2 bases. Full variable domain (rest looked up from reference TRBV9 and TRBJ2-3): DSGVTQTPKHLITATGQRVTLRCSPRSGDLSVYWYQQSLDQGLQFLIQYYNGEERAKGNILERFSAQQFPDLHSELNLSSLELGDSALYFCASSVSGRADTDTQYFGPGTRLTVL.

The CDR3 coding sequence is TGCGCCAGCAGCCAAGAAAAACCCGGTCCCAATGAGCAGTTCTTC. It encodes CASSQEKPGPNEQFF. J is TRBJ2-1 and V is TRBV4-1; unclear D gene. This CDR3 has 15 amino acids. Per the germline V gene, CDR1 is MGHRA and CDR2 is YSYEKL. V was shortened by 0 bases and J by 6 bases, with 12 bases between the two germline ends.

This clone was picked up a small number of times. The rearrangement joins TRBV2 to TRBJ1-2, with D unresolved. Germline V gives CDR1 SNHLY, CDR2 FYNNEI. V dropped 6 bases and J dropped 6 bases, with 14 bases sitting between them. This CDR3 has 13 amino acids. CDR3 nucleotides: TGTGCCAGCAGAGTGAGTGGAGACCATGGCTACACCTTC. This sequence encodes CASRVSGDHGYTF.